The rows below give T cell receptor beta chains drawn from one sample of a study of long-term antiretroviral therapy in people with HIV. Assay: immunoSEQ multiplex PCR; the TCRdb copy retains only in-frame clones and omits some. The data show around 38,000 clones, with around 93% seen just once and around 2.1% held by the top ten. The sequencing used unsorted PBMCs, collected 9.2 years after starting antiretroviral therapy. Receptor source: a man aged 30 to 45 with HIV. Each CDR3 is given with its conserved first and last residue. A D gene is named only where the DNA matches it firmly. Rows may omit the clone size; those that give it use once, few, many or a size class.

D | J | length | V | size | DNA | CDR3
- | TRBJ1-5 | 16 | TRBV5-4 | once | TGTGCCAGCAGCCCGGGCCCCGTCGTGGGCAATCAGCCCCAGCATTTT | CASSPGPVVGNQPQHF
TRBD2 | TRBJ2-7 | 15 | TRBV7-8 | - | TGTGCCAGCAGCTTTGCGCGGGGGAATGGGTACGAGCAGTACTTC | CASSFARGNGYEQYF
- | TRBJ2-6 | 14 | TRBV2 | - | TGTGCCAGCAGTGTACGCTCTGGGGCCAACGTCCTGACTTTC | CASSVRSGANVLTF
TRBD1 | TRBJ1-1 | 14 | TRBV5-1 | - | TGCGCCAGCAGCCCCGGGACAGGGACGCCTGAAGCTTTCTTT | CASSPGTGTPEAFF
- | TRBJ2-5 | 15 | TRBV5-8 | - | TGTGCCAGCAGCTCGACAGGGACTTTCGGAGAGACCCAGTACTTC | CASSSTGTFGETQYF
- | TRBJ1-5 | 14 | TRBV19 | - | TGTGCCTCAGGTTGGCAGGATGCTAATCAGCCCCAGCATTTT | CASGWQDANQPQHF
- | TRBJ1-3 | 16 | TRBV28 | - | TGTGCCAGCACCCTCGGAGGGGCTCTCTCTGGAAACACCATATATTTT | CASTLGGALSGNTIYF
TRBD1 | TRBJ2-3 | 14 | TRBV2 | - | TGTGCCACCTCCCGGGGACAGGGGATGAGTACGCAGTATTTT | CATSRGQGMSTQYF
- | TRBJ1-1 | 14 | TRBV19 | once | TGTGCCAGTAGTATAGGAGGGGAAAGCACTGAAGCTTTCTTT | CASSIGGESTEAFF
- | TRBJ1-1 | 14 | TRBV27 | - | TGTGCCAGCAGTTTATCGCAGGGTCACACTGAAGCTTTCTTT | CASSLSQGHTEAFF
- | TRBJ2-7 | 12 | TRBV10-3 | - | TGTGCCATCAGTGGCAGCGCCTACGAGCAGTACTTC | CAISGSAYEQYF
TRBD1 | TRBJ2-2 | 17 | TRBV7-3 | - | TGTGCCAGCAGACATTCCGGGACAGGAGATTTGGGCGGGGAGCTGTTTTTT | CASRHSGTGDLGGELFF
- | TRBJ2-2 | 12 | TRBV5-4 | - | TGTGCCAGCAGTCCGGGATCCGGGGAGCTGTTTTTT | CASSPGSGELFF
- | TRBJ1-4 | 13 | TRBV6-5 | - | TGTGCCAGTGGGACTGGGTTGAATGAAAAACTGTTTTTT | CASGTGLNEKLFF
TRBD1 | TRBJ1-2 | 15 | TRBV28 | - | TGTGCCAGCAGTCCAAAAGACAGGGGGATGCGGGGCTACACCTTC | CASSPKDRGMRGYTF
TRBD1 | TRBJ1-6 | 17 | TRBV11-2 | - | TGTGCCAGCAGCCCCAACAGGGGTCTCTCCTATAATTCACCCCTCCACTTT | CASSPNRGLSYNSPLHF
TRBD1 | TRBJ2-3 | 15 | TRBV9 | - | TGTGCCAGCAGGGCAGGGGGCGACCCCGAAGATACGCAGTATTTT | CASRAGGDPEDTQYF
TRBD2 | TRBJ2-2 | 18 | TRBV11-3 | - | TGTGCCAGCAGCTTAGATTGGTTTAGCGGGGAGAACACCGGGGAGCTGTTTTTT | CASSLDWFSGENTGELFF
TRBD2 | TRBJ2-1 | 15 | TRBV5-4 | once | TGTGCCAGCAGTCCCGGGACTAGGGGGTGGCAGGAGCAGTTCTTC | CASSPGTRGWQEQFF
- | TRBJ2-1 | 12 | TRBV5-1 | once | TGCGCCAGCAGCTTGTTTAACAATGAGCAGTTCTTC | CASSLFNNEQFF
- | TRBJ1-1 | 14 | TRBV7-9 | - | TGTGCCAGCAGCTTAGCAGGGGGTCAGGCTGAAGCTTTCTTT | CASSLAGGQAEAFF
- | TRBJ1-4 | 15 | TRBV27 | - | TGTGCCAGCGGAAGTCGGGGCCGAATTAATGAAAAACTGTTTTTT | CASGSRGRINEKLFF
- | TRBJ1-1 | 12 | TRBV5-1 | - | TGCGCCAGCAGCTTAAATAGGGTTGAAGCTTTCTTT | CASSLNRVEAFF
- | TRBJ2-1 | 13 | TRBV7-8 | - | TGTGCCAGCAGCTCGGCTAGGCACAATGAGCAGTTCTTC | CASSSARHNEQFF
- | TRBJ2-3 | 14 | TRBV5-5 | - | TGTGCCAGCAGCTTCCGTGGGGAAGCAGATACGCAGTATTTT | CASSFRGEADTQYF
- | TRBJ1-6 | 15 | TRBV9 | - | TGTGCCAGCAGCGTATTGTGGACCGCCGGGTCACCCCTCCACTTT | CASSVLWTAGSPLHF
TRBD1 | TRBJ1-2 | 11 | TRBV29-1 | - | TGCAGCGTTGGAGGGGACAGAGGCTACACCTTC | CSVGGDRGYTF
- | TRBJ2-5 | 15 | TRBV14 | - | TGTGCCAGCAGCCAACCAGCGCCGTACCAAGAGACCCAGTACTTC | CASSQPAPYQETQYF
- | TRBJ2-3 | 16 | TRBV5-3 | - | TGTGCCAGAAGCCTCGTATTGGAGACTAGCACAGATACGCAGTATTTT | CARSLVLETSTDTQYF
- | TRBJ2-3 | 15 | TRBV28 | once | TGTGCCAGCAGTTTCGGCACGCGAGGACGGGATACGCAGTATTTT | CASSFGTRGRDTQYF
- | TRBJ1-6 | 14 | TRBV30 | - | TGTGCCTGGAGTAGAAGGACCGAGAATTCACCCCTCCACTTT | CAWSRRTENSPLHF
- | TRBJ2-5 | 13 | TRBV5-1 | - | TGCGCCAGCAGCTCCGGACTTCAAGAGACCCAGTACTTC | CASSSGLQETQYF
- | TRBJ1-2 | 15 | TRBV7-9 | - | TGTGCCAGCATCCAAGGGGCAGCTGTCAACTATGGCTACACCTTC | CASIQGAAVNYGYTF
- | TRBJ1-5 | 12 | TRBV30 | - | TGTGCCTGGGGGGTTAGCAATCAGCCCCAGCATTTT | CAWGVSNQPQHF
TRBD1 | TRBJ2-5 | 15 | TRBV11-2 | - | TGTGCCAGCAGCTTATTCAGGGGGCGGTGGGAGACCCAGTACTTC | CASSLFRGRWETQYF
TRBD2 | TRBJ2-1 | 17 | TRBV11-3 | - | TGTGCCAGCAGCTTAGATATGCGCGGGGGGGCCGAATATGAGCAGTTCTTC | CASSLDMRGGAEYEQFF
- | TRBJ2-2 | 14 | TRBV2 | - | TGTGCCAGCAGCGCCGGGACTCACACCGGGGAGCTGTTTTTT | CASSAGTHTGELFF
- | TRBJ1-1 | 16 | TRBV6-5 | - | TGTGCCAGCAGTTACCTGGGGCCGCCTTCAATAACTGAAGCTTTCTTT | CASSYLGPPSITEAFF
- | TRBJ1-2 | 15 | TRBV7-9 | few | TGTGCCAGCAGAAGTGGGGGGATAGCTAACTATGGCTACACCTTC | CASRSGGIANYGYTF
- | TRBJ1-3 | 14 | TRBV9 | - | TGTGCCAGCAGCGTAAAAGGGTCCGGAAACACCATATATTTT | CASSVKGSGNTIYF
TRBD1 | TRBJ1-1 | 16 | TRBV5-4 | once | TGTGCCAGCAGCTCGACAGGGATTCTTATTGACACTGAAGCTTTCTTT | CASSSTGILIDTEAFF
- | TRBJ1-4 | 19 | TRBV5-1 | - | TGCGCCAGCAGCTTCGGGGCAGTTGGGGGCAGTGCAACTAATGAAAAACTGTTTTTT | CASSFGAVGGSATNEKLFF
- | TRBJ1-1 | 12 | TRBV19 | - | TGTGCCAGTAGTGAACTACAGGGTGAAGCTTTCTTT | CASSELQGEAFF
- | TRBJ2-1 | 16 | TRBV4-1 | - | TGCGCCAGCAGCCAAGTTTTAGGGACAACCTACAATGAGCAGTTCTTC | CASSQVLGTTYNEQFF
- | TRBJ1-6 | 13 | TRBV27 | - | TGTGCCAGCAGTTTGGGGCGAGATTCACCCCTCCACTTT | CASSLGRDSPLHF
TRBD1 | TRBJ1-5 | 17 | TRBV7-9 | - | TGTGCCAGCAGCCCAAGACAGGGGCGCGGGTATATCCAGCCCCAGCATTTT | CASSPRQGRGYIQPQHF
- | TRBJ1-5 | 13 | TRBV7-9 | - | TGTGCCAGCAGCTTAATTGAGGGCCAGCCCCAGCATTTT | CASSLIEGQPQHF
TRBD2 | TRBJ2-1 | 14 | TRBV5-5 | - | TGTGCCAGCAGCTCATGGACTAGCCGCAATGAGCAGTTCTTC | CASSSWTSRNEQFF
- | TRBJ1-6 | 13 | TRBV10-2 | - | TGCGCCAGCAGTGAAGATCCCCGAGGGGGCCTCCACTTT | CASSEDPRGGLHF
TRBD1 | TRBJ2-6 | 18 | TRBV11-2 | - | TGTGCCAGCAGCACCAAAACAGGGGGCGTCTCTGGGGCCAACGTCCTGACTTTC | CASSTKTGGVSGANVLTF
TRBD1 | TRBJ2-3 | 16 | TRBV5-5 | - | TGTGCCAGCAGCTCCGGGGGACAGGGGTCAACAGATACGCAGTATTTT | CASSSGGQGSTDTQYF